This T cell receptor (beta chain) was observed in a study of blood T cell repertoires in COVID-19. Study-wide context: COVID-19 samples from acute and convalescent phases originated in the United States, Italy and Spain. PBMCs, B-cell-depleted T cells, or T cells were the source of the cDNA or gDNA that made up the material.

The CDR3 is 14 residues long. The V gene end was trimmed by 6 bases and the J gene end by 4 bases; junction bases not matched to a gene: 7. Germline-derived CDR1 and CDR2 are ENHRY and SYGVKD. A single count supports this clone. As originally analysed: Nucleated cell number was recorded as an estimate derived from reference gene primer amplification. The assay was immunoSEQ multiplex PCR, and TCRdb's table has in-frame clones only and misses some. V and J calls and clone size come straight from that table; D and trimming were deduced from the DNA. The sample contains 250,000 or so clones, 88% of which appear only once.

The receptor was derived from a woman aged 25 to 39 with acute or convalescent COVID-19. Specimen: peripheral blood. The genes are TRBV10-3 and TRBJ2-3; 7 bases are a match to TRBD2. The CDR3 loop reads CAIRPQREPDTQYF. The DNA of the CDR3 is TGTGCCATCAGACCCCAGCGGGAACCAGATACGCAGTATTTT.